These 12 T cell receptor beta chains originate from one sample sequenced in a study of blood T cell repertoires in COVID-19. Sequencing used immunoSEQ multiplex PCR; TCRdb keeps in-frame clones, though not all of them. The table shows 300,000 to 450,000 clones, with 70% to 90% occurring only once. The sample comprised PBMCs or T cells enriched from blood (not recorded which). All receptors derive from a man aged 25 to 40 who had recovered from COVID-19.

The CDR3 is CASSQDLGAGGRAYEQYF. The CDR3 DNA reads as TGTGCCAGCAGCCAAGATTTAGGAGCGGGGGGCCGGGCCTACGAGCAGTACTTC. The chain joins TRBV3-1 (or the pseudogene TRBV3-2) to TRBJ2-7, with 9 nucleotides matching TRBD2. Germline V gene data show CDR1 as LGHDT and CDR2 as YNNKEL (reference sequence). Losses at the gene ends were 0 bases for V and 2 bases for J; bases not matched to a gene: 11. The CDR3 covers 18 residues.

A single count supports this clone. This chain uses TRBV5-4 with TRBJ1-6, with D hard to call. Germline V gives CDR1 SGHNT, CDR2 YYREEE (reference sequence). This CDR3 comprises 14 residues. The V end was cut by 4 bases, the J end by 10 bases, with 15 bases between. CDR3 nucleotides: TGTGCCAGCAGCCATCGAGAGGGCCACTCACCCCTCCACTTT. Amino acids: CASSHREGHSPLHF.

The CDR3 nucleotides are TGTGCCAGCAGTTACTCGACTAGCAGGGCGTACGAGCAGTACTTC. Protein sequence: CASSYSTSRAYEQYF. V is TRBV6-5 and J is TRBJ2-7, with 7 nucleotides matching TRBD2. V dropped 0 bases and J dropped 4; count of bases not matched to a gene: 6. CDR3 size: 15 residues. The germline CDR1 and CDR2 sequences are MNHEY and SVGAGI.

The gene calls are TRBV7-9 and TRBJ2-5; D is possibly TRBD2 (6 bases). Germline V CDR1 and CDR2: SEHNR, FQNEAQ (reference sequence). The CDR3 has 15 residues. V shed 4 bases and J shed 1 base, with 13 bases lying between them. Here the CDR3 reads CASSSQGLGQETQYF. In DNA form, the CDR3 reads TGTGCCAGCAGCTCCCAGGGACTGGGCCAAGAGACCCAGTACTTC.

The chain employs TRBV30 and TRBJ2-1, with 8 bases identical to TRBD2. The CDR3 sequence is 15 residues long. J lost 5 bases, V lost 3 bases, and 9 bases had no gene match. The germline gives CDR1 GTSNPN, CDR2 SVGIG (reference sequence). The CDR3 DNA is TGTGCCTGGAGGAAAACTAGCGGTCGCGACAATGAGCAGTTCTTC. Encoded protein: CAWRKTSGRDNEQFF.

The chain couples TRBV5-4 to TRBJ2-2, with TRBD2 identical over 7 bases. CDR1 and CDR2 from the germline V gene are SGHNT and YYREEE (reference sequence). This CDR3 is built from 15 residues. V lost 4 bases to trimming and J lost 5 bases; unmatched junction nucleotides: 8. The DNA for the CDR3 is TGTGCCAGCAGCCCCGGACTCGGGGGGACCGGGGAGCTGTTTTTT. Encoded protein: CASSPGLGGTGELFF.

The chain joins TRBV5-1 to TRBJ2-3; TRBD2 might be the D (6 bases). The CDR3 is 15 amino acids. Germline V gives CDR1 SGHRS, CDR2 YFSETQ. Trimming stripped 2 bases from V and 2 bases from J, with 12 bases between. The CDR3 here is CASSFQRAFTDTQYF. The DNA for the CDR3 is TGCGCCAGCAGCTTCCAGCGGGCCTTCACAGATACGCAGTATTTT.

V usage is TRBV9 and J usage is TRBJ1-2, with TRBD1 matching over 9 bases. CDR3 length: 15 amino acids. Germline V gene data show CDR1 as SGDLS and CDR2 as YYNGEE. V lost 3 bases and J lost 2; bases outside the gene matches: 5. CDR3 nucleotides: TGTGCCAGCAGCGGATCAGGGACAGGGAACTATGGCTACACCTTC. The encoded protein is CASSGSGTGNYGYTF.

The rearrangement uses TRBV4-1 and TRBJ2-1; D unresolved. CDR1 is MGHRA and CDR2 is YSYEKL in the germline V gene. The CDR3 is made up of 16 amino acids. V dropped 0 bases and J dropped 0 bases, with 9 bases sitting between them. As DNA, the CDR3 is TGCGCCAGCAGCCAAGAACCGATTAGCTCCTACAATGAGCAGTTCTTC. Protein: CASSQEPISSYNEQFF.

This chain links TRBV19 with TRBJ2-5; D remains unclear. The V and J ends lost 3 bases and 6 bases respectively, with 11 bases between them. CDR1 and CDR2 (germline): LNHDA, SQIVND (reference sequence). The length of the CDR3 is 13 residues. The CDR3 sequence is CASSILSSQTQYF. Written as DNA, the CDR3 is TGTGCCAGTAGTATTTTAAGCTCCCAGACCCAGTACTTC.

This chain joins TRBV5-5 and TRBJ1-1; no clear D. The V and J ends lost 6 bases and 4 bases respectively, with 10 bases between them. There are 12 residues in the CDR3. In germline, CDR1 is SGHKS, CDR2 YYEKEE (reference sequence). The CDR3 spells CASTTHPTEAFF. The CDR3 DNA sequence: TGTGCCAGCACCACTCACCCCACTGAAGCTTTCTTT.

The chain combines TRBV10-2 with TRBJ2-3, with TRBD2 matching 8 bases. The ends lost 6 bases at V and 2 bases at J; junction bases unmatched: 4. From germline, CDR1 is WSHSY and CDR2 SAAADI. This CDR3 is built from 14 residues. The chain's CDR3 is CASRTGGPTDTQYF. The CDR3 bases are TGCGCCAGCAGGACGGGGGGGCCCACAGATACGCAGTATTTT.